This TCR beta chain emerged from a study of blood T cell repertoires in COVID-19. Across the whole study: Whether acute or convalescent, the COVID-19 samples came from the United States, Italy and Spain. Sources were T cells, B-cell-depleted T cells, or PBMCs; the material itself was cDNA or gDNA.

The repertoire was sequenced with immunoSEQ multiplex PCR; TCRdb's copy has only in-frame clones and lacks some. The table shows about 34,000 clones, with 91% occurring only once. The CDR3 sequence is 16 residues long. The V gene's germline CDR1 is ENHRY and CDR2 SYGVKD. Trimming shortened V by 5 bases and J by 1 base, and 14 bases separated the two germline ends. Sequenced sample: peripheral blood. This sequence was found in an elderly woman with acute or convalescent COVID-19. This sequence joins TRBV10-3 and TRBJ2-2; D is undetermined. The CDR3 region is CAISSPTVENTGELFF. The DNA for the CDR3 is TGTGCCATCAGTTCCCCCACGGTAGAGAACACCGGGGAGCTGTTTTTT.